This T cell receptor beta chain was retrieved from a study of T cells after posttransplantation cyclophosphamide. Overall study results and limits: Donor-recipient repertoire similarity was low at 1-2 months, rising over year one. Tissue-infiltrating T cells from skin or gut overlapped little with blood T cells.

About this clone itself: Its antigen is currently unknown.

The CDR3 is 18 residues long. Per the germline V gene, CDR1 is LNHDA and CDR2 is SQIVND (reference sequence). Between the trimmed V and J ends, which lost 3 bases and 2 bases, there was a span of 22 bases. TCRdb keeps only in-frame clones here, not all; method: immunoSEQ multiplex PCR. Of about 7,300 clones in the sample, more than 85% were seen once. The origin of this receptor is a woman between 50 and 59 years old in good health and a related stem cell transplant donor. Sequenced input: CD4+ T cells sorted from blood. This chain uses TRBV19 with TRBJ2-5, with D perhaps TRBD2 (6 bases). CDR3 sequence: CASSIGASARSRQETQYF. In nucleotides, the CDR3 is TGTGCCAGTAGTATCGGGGCTAGCGCGCGATCTCGACAAGAGACCCAGTACTTC.